This T cell receptor beta chain was observed in a study of T cell repertoires in cytomegalovirus infection. Study as a whole: Indicated by public TCR beta signatures were CMV infection and matching HLA type.

Study-level points and caveats: Using cumulative public TCR beta family frequency, the authors identified those who carried CMV together with the relevant HLA. What dominated the ex vivo response were HLA-C-restricted CMV-specific TCR beta clonotypes.

V was clipped by 1 base and J by 2 bases, with 10 bases between them. Germline assignment: CDR1 SGHTA and CDR2 FQGNSA. This CDR3 is built from 15 residues. In TCRdb, the reads were re-called with MiXCR into one record per CDR3 protein. The sample yields about 160,000 distinct CDR3 sequences, less than 25% seen once. A remark on this clonotype: Its antigen remains unidentified.

The chain couples TRBV7-2 to TRBJ2-3; D unresolved. This clonotype originated in a human donor in good health (CMV status not recorded). Some clones in this sample may be carry-over from other donors' samples. The specimen was CD8+ T cells from cultured PBMCs, collected from culture after CMV antigen stimulation. The CDR3 region has the DNA TGTGCCAGCAGCTTAGTATCCCAATCCACAGATACGCAGTATTTT. Translation gives CASSLVSQSTDTQYF.